Shown below are 5 T cell receptor beta chains from a single sample sequenced in a study of blood T cell repertoires in COVID-19. The method was immunoSEQ multiplex PCR; TCRdb's version includes in-frame clones alone and lacks a portion of them. The sample lists about 360,000 clones, 86% occurring once. Sequences were obtained from peripheral blood. The receptors derive from a woman aged 55-70 years with COVID-19, enrolled during active disease.

The chain combines TRBV7-6 with TRBJ2-2; D call uncertain. Trimming left V 5 bases short and J 8 bases short, with 9 bases between. The CDR3 is 12 residues long. From germline, CDR1 is SGHVS and CDR2 FNYEAQ. CDR3 bases: TGTGCCAGCAGCCAAAGTACTGGGGAGCTGTTTTTT. Encoded protein: CASSQSTGELFF.

With respect to this clone: This sample includes further DNA sequences coding for the same CDR3. V and J are TRBV7-9 and TRBJ2-5, with 8 bases that match TRBD2. The CDR3 contains 14 residues. From germline, CDR1 is SEHNR and CDR2 FQNEAQ (reference sequence). The junction had 3 bases not matched to a gene; V was cut back by 5 bases and J by 1 base. DNA for the CDR3: TGTGCCAGCAGCCGTACTAGCGGCCAAGAGACCCAGTACTTC. Its protein product is CASSRTSGQETQYF.

The chain couples TRBV27 to TRBJ1-5, with D possibly being TRBD1 (6 bases). Trimming removed 6 bases from V and 0 bases from J, with 9 bases in between. This CDR3 has 14 residues. Germline CDR1 is MNHEY and CDR2 is SMNVEV (reference sequence). The CDR3, as DNA: TGTGCCAGCAGGAGGGGGGGTAGCAATCAGCCCCAGCATTTT. Protein: CASRRGGSNQPQHF.

The chain links TRBV10-3 to TRBJ2-3; perhaps TRBD2 as D (6 bases). Trimming stripped 3 bases from V and 0 bases from J, with 13 bases between. This CDR3 is 16 amino acids long. CDR1 ENHRY and CDR2 SYGVKD come from the germline V gene. The CDR3, as DNA: TGTGCCATCAGTGACCGTGTGGAGGGGAGCACAGATACGCAGTATTTT. Translating gives CAISDRVEGSTDTQYF.

The J gene is TRBJ1-4, the V gene TRBV29-1, with unresolved D. Germline CDR1 SQVTM, CDR2 ANQGSEA. Trimming left V 7 bases short and J 1 base short, with 16 bases between. This CDR3 has 15 amino acids. CDR3 sequence (DNA): TGCAGCGCCGCGGCGGGTGGGCTAACTAATGAAAAACTGTTTTTT. Encoded protein: CSAAAGGLTNEKLFF.